A single sample gave rise to the 22 T cell receptor beta chains below, sequenced in a study of regulatory dendritic cells for organ transplantation. The repertoire was sequenced with immunoSEQ multiplex PCR; TCRdb's copy has only in-frame clones and lacks some. This table has approximately 35,000 clones, roughly nine tenths appearing once. The sequenced sample was naive CD4+ T cells from blood. Indicated subset: CD45RA+ naive T cells. The receptors here all came from a human donor in good health.

The CDR3 DNA is TGTGCCAGCAGCGTCGGACTAGCGGGGGGATTCTCCGAGACCCAGTACTTC. Residues: CASSVGLAGGFSETQYF. The chain couples TRBV9 to TRBJ2-5, with TRBD2 matching over 14 bases. The germline V gene encodes CDR1 SGDLS and CDR2 YYNGEE. V gave up 2 bases and J gave up 5 bases; unmatched junction bases: 8. CDR3 length equals 17 residues.

This clone was detected once. The rearrangement links TRBV2 to TRBJ2-5, with 8 nucleotides matching TRBD1. CDR1 is SNHLY and CDR2 is FYNNEI in the germline V gene. The CDR3 spans 14 residues. V lost 5 bases and J lost 2; bases outside the gene matches: 4. The CDR3 DNA is TGTGCCAGCAGTTCAGGGGGCCCTCAAGAGACCCAGTACTTC. The encoded protein is CASSSGGPQETQYF.

CDR3 DNA: TGTGCCAGCAGTACGGGACTGGAAGAGACCCAGTACTTC. Translating it yields CASSTGLEETQYF. The rearrangement uses TRBV2 and TRBJ2-5; weak D call: TRBD2 (6 bases). The germline V gene encodes CDR1 SNHLY and CDR2 FYNNEI. The V end lost 5 bases, the J end lost 3 bases, and 10 bases lay between the germline ends. CDR3 size: 13 residues.

J is TRBJ2-1 and V is TRBV7-2; 11 bases agree with TRBD2. This CDR3 region has 15 residues. Germline CDR1 is SGHTA and CDR2 is FQGNSA. Trimming removed 2 bases from V and 5 bases from J; junction bases left unmatched: 2. For the CDR3, the DNA is TGTGCCAGCAGCTTAATAGCGGGGGGGAACAATGAGCAGTTCTTC. Its protein product is CASSLIAGGNNEQFF.

The chain couples TRBV18 to TRBJ2-5; tentatively, D is TRBD1 (5 bases). V was trimmed by 2 bases and J by 3 bases, leaving 7 bases between them. The germline V gene has CDR1 KGHSH and CDR2 LQKENI. The CDR3 is made up of 13 amino acids. The CDR3 DNA is TGTGCCAGCTCACCAATCAGGGAAGAGACCCAGTACTTC. Its protein product is CASSPIREETQYF.

The chain couples TRBV15 to TRBJ1-1; D ambiguous. The CDR3 runs to 16 residues. Germline CDR1 LNHNV, CDR2 YYDKDF (reference sequence). The V and J ends lost 0 bases and 3 bases respectively, with 14 bases between them. This chain's CDR3 is CATSRDWWGFDTEAFF. CDR3 nucleotides: TGTGCCACCAGCAGAGATTGGTGGGGATTTGACACTGAAGCTTTCTTT.

The chain links TRBV6-6 to TRBJ1-1, with TRBD1 matching 7 bases. CDR1 is MNHNY and CDR2 is SVGAGI in the germline V gene (reference sequence). The junction had 6 bases not matched to a gene; V was cut back by 7 bases and J by 4 bases. The CDR3 length is 13 residues. As DNA, the CDR3 is TGTGCCAGCAACCAGGAGGGGGCCACTGAAGCTTTCTTT. It codes for CASNQEGATEAFF.

The chain uses TRBV20-1 and TRBJ1-1; no reliable D call. V was shortened by 3 bases and J by 4 bases, with 6 bases between the two germline ends. Looked up from germline, CDR1 is DFQATT and CDR2 is SNEGSKA (reference sequence). This CDR3 has 11 amino acids. The CDR3 DNA reads TGCAGTGCTAGCGGGAGCACTGAAGCTTTCTTT. This codes for CSASGSTEAFF.

The V call is TRBV7-2, the J call TRBJ2-5; no firm D call. V shed 2 bases and J shed 4 bases, with 11 bases lying between them. The CDR3 covers 14 residues. CDR1 is SGHTA and CDR2 is FQGNSA in the germline V gene. CDR3 bases: TGTGCCAGCAGCTTATTCAACAGCCTAGAGACCCAGTACTTC. Residues: CASSLFNSLETQYF.

In its sample, this clone was seen a few times. The chain joins TRBV2 to TRBJ1-2, with D tentatively TRBD1 (5 bases). The CDR3 has 13 residues. CDR1 is SNHLY, CDR2 FYNNEI, per germline. Trimming pared 6 bases from V and 0 bases from J, leaving 8 bases between. CDR3 nucleotide sequence: TGTGCCAGCAGGACAGAATCTAACTATGGCTACACCTTC. It codes for CASRTESNYGYTF.

The chain has TRBV28 and TRBJ1-2; D gene ambiguous. CDR1 and CDR2 from the germline V gene are MDHEN and SYDVKM. Trimming left V 4 bases short and J 3 bases short, with 18 bases between. The CDR3 has 16 residues. The CDR3 DNA reads TGTGCCAGCAGTTCCCCGTGGTCCCGGACGTACTATGGCTACACCTTC. Residues: CASSSPWSRTYYGYTF.

The chain uses TRBV7-3 and TRBJ1-2; D might be TRBD1 (5 bases). Germline-derived CDR1 and CDR2 are SGHTA and FQGTGA. The CDR3 extends over 16 amino acids. V gave up 5 bases and J gave up 5 bases, with 21 bases separating them. The CDR3 loop is CASSASARDGGYGYTF. The CDR3 nucleotides read TGTGCCAGCAGCGCCTCCGCAAGGGACGGAGGTTATGGCTACACCTTC.

Comment on this clone: Germline and junction disagree at one end, which may indicate a read error. The genes are TRBV19 and TRBJ2-1; 10 nucleotides agree with TRBD2. The CDR3 is 17 amino acids. CDR1 is LNHDA and CDR2 is SQIVND in the germline V gene (reference sequence). In DNA, the CDR3 is TGTGCCAGTAGTATAGCGAAGCCCCAGCGGGGGGGCAATGCGCAGTTCTTC. Residues: CASSIAKPQRGGNAQFF.

The chain carries TRBV6-5 and TRBJ1-2; the match to TRBD1 covers 7 bases. There are 14 residues in the CDR3. Per the germline V gene, CDR1 is MNHEY and CDR2 is SVGAGI. V gave up 5 bases and J gave up 4 bases; unmatched junction bases: 7. DNA for the CDR3: TGTGCCAGCAGTGACGACAGGGACCTCTATGGCTACACCTTC. This sequence encodes CASSDDRDLYGYTF.

This clone was picked up a small number of times. The chain recombines TRBV18 with TRBJ1-5, with 7 bases aligning to TRBD1. This CDR3 spans 14 amino acids. With V trimmed by 5 bases and J by 5 bases, 6 bases remained unmatched. The germline gives CDR1 KGHSH, CDR2 LQKENI. CDR3 nucleotide sequence: TGTGCCAGCTCAACAATCGACAGGGATCAGCCCCAGCATTTT. Amino acid sequence: CASSTIDRDQPQHF.

The chain has TRBV7-2 and TRBJ2-7, with 12 bases lining up with TRBD2. CDR1 and CDR2 from the germline V gene are SGHTA and FQGNSA. Trimming removed 5 bases from V and 3 bases from J; junction bases left unmatched: 5. CDR3 length: 15 residues. The CDR3: CASSPGLAGLYEQYF. The DNA of the CDR3 is TGTGCCAGCAGCCCCGGACTAGCGGGACTCTACGAGCAGTACTTC. Full variable domain (remainder filled in from reference TRBV7-2 and TRBJ2-7): GAGVSQSPSNKVTEKGKDVELRCDPISGHTALYWYRQSLGQGLEFLIYFQGNSAPDKSGLPSDRFSAERTGGSVSTLTIQRTQQEDSAVYLCASSPGLAGLYEQYFGPGTRLTVT.

A note on this clone: Other DNA sequences in the sample encode the same CDR3. This rearrangement joins TRBV11-2 to TRBJ1-1; D remains unclear. CDR1 is SGHAT, CDR2 FQNNGV, per germline. Trimming removed 1 base from V and 0 bases from J, with 3 bases in between. This CDR3 comprises 13 residues. The CDR3 region has the DNA TGTGCCAGCAGCTTAGGCGTGAACACTGAAGCTTTCTTT. Amino acids: CASSLGVNTEAFF.

This clone was counted between two and nine times. The chain couples TRBV18 to TRBJ2-7, with no clear D. Per the germline V gene, CDR1 is KGHSH and CDR2 is LQKENI. V was cut by 6 bases and J by 3 bases, with 18 bases left in between. The CDR3 runs to 15 residues. As DNA, the CDR3 is TGTGCCAGCTCCCCTTCACCGCAAGGCGGCTACGAGCAGTACTTC. Amino acid sequence: CASSPSPQGGYEQYF.

V gene TRBV7-2 combines with J gene TRBJ2-7; tentative D call: TRBD1 (5 bases). The CDR3 length is 13 residues. Germline-derived CDR1 and CDR2 are SGHTA and FQGNSA. The V gene lost 4 bases and the J gene lost 6 bases, with 13 bases spanning the gap. The CDR3 DNA sequence: TGTGCCAGCAGCTCCAGGGTTCTCGGCGAGCAGTACTTC. Translated, it gives CASSSRVLGEQYF. The entire variable domain, with the rest obtained from reference TRBV7-2 and TRBJ2-7, is as follows: GAGVSQSPSNKVTEKGKDVELRCDPISGHTALYWYRQSLGQGLEFLIYFQGNSAPDKSGLPSDRFSAERTGGSVSTLTIQRTQQEDSAVYLCASSSRVLGEQYFGPGTRLTVT.

The CDR3 DNA follows: TGTGCCAGCAGCTCGGATGCCGTTTTCTATGGCTACACCTTC. Encoded protein: CASSSDAVFYGYTF. The chain is built from TRBV5-5 and TRBJ1-2; D not certain. CDR1 is SGHKS, CDR2 YYEKEE, per germline (reference sequence). Trimming left V 3 bases short and J 4 bases short, with 13 bases between. The CDR3 loop spans 14 amino acids.

The chain recombines TRBV5-1 with TRBJ2-5; 7 bases fit TRBD2. This CDR3 contains 13 residues. CDR1 is SGHRS and CDR2 is YFSETQ in the germline V gene. Trimming at V came to 3 bases and at J to 1 base, leaving 0 bases not matched to a gene. CDR3 region: CASSWTSQETQYF. The CDR3, as DNA: TGCGCCAGCAGCTGGACTAGCCAAGAGACCCAGTACTTC.

The rearrangement links TRBV11-2 to TRBJ1-2; no clear D gene. Germline CDR1 reads SGHAT; CDR2 reads FQNNGV. CDR3 length equals 14 residues. The CDR3 spells CAIPPRERGYGYTF. CDR3 bases: TGTGCTATCCCCCCTCGGGAGCGGGGCTATGGCTACACCTTC.